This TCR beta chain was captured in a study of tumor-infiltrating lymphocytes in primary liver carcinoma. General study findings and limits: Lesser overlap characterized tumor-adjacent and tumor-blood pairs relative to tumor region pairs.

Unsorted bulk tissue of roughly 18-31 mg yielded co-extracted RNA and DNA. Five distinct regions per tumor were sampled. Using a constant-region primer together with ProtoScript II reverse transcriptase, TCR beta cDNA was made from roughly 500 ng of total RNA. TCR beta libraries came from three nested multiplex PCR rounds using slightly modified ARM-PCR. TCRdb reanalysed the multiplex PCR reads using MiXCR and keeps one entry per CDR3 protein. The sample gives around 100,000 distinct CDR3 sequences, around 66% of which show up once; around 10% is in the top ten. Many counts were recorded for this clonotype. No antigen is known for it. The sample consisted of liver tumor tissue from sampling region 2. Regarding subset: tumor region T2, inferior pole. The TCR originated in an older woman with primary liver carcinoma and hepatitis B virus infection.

As DNA, the CDR3 is TGTGCTAGTAAAGGGGGAGGGTACGAGCAGTACTTC. Its translation is CASKGGGYEQYF. V and J are TRBV12-5 and TRBJ2-7; D might be TRBD2 (7 bases). The length of the CDR3 is 12 residues. CDR1 and CDR2 (germline): LGHNT, FRNRAP. Trimming removed 8 bases at V and 4 bases at J, with 12 bases between.